Shown below are 23 T cell receptor beta chains from a single sample sequenced in a study of T-cell memory formation after mild COVID-19. TCRdb analysed the 5' RACE reads with MiXCR anew, one entry per CDR3 protein. The top ten hold around a fifth of the sample, which has a few hundred thousand distinct CDR3 sequences, under 20% seen once. Sequencing was performed on PBMCs or a T cell subset sorted from them (not recorded which). The receptors come from a man aged 18 to 30 who had mild COVID-19 (a few samples of this study predate the infection). Cell type and time point are not known.

The chain couples TRBV7-2 to TRBJ2-4, with unresolved D. CDR1 SGHTA and CDR2 FQGNSA come from the germline V gene. CDR3 length: 14 residues. The ends were cut back, 0 bases at V and 4 bases at J, with 7 bases in the middle. DNA for the CDR3: TGTGCCAGCAGCTTAGCGGGCAGAAAAAACATTCAGTACTTC. This encodes CASSLAGRKNIQYF.

V usage is TRBV7-9 and J usage is TRBJ2-7, with 7 bases lining up with TRBD1. J lost 1 base, V lost 5 bases, and 2 bases had no gene match. Germline CDR1 reads SEHNR; CDR2 reads FQNEAQ (reference sequence). The CDR3 loop spans 13 amino acids. CDR3 residues: CASSKDRSYEQYF. In nucleotides, the CDR3 is TGTGCCAGCAGCAAGGACAGGTCCTACGAGCAGTACTTC.

This clonotype was counted a few times. The CDR3 nucleotides are TGTGCCAGCAGCCCCCGGGGTAGCGGGTTTGGTACGCAGTATTTT. Translating it yields CASSPRGSGFGTQYF. This sequence joins TRBV27 and TRBJ2-3, with 7 bases identical to TRBD2. This CDR3 is built from 15 residues. Trimming cost V 6 bases and J 8 bases; bases outside gene matches: 14. Germline V gene data show CDR1 as MNHEY and CDR2 as SMNVEV (reference sequence).

This clonotype appeared many times. This chain links TRBV7-9 with TRBJ2-6; 8 bases fit TRBD1. J gave up 2 bases and V 4 bases, and 13 bases lay outside the gene matches. The CDR3 loop spans 19 amino acids. Per germline, CDR1 SEHNR and CDR2 FQNEAQ (reference sequence). This CDR3 reads CASSSGTGTGLPGANVLTF. For the CDR3, the DNA is TGTGCCAGCAGCTCGGGCACCGGGACAGGCCTTCCTGGGGCCAACGTCCTGACTTTC. The full variable domain, in which reference TRBV7-9 and TRBJ2-6 provide the parts outside the CDR3, is DTGVSQNPRHKITKRGQNVTFRCDPISEHNRLYWYRQTLGQGPEFLTYFQNEAQLEKSRLLSDRFSAERPKGSFSTLEIQRTEQGDSAMYLCASSSGTGTGLPGANVLTFGAGSRLTVL.

V gene TRBV6-2 or TRBV6-3 combines with J gene TRBJ2-7; the match to TRBD1 covers 8 bases. The CDR3 has 16 amino acids. With 2 bases clipped from V and 4 bases from J, the junction kept 10 bases outside the gene matches. CDR1 is MNHEY and CDR2 is SVGEGT in the germline V gene. CDR3 loop: CASSYRPGRGPYEQYF. The CDR3 bases are TGTGCCAGCAGTTACCGACCCGGCAGGGGGCCTTACGAGCAGTACTTC.

The V gene is TRBV4-2, the J gene TRBJ2-5; TRBD2 matches at 10 bases. CDR1 LGHNA and CDR2 YNFKEQ come from the germline V gene. The CDR3 covers 16 residues. J gave up 5 bases and V 4 bases, and 10 bases lay outside the gene matches. The CDR3 reads CASSLPPSGGGETQYF. The CDR3 DNA reads as TGTGCCAGCAGCCTTCCCCCTAGCGGGGGCGGGGAGACCCAGTACTTC.

There are a few counts of this clonotype. This chain connects TRBV9 to TRBJ1-2, with no clear D. V lost 3 bases and J 5 bases, leaving 14 bases between the germline ends. The CDR3 spans 14 residues. Looked up from germline, CDR1 is SGDLS and CDR2 is YYNGEE. The CDR3 DNA is TGTGCCAGCAGCGACAGTGAAGGAGTGTATGGCTACACCTTC. This encodes CASSDSEGVYGYTF.

The V and J genes are TRBV7-9 and TRBJ1-2; D is possibly TRBD1 (5 bases). V lost 1 base to trimming and J lost 8 bases, with 11 bases between them. The germline V gene encodes CDR1 SEHNR and CDR2 FQNEAQ (reference sequence). CDR3 length: 13 amino acids. The chain's CDR3 is CASSLGAEGGYTF. CDR3 nucleotides: TGTGCCAGCAGCTTAGGAGCTGAGGGGGGCTACACCTTC.

This chain uses TRBV5-1 with TRBJ1-6; 7 bases line up with TRBD1. CDR3 length: 15 residues. With V trimmed by 4 bases and J by 2 bases, 3 bases remained unmatched. Looked up from germline, CDR1 is SGHRS and CDR2 is YFSETQ. For the CDR3, the DNA is TGCGCCAGCAGCAGGGACAGTACCTATAATTCACCCCTCCACTTT. This encodes CASSRDSTYNSPLHF.

This clonotype was found a few times. In DNA, the CDR3 is TGTGCCAGCAGCGGCAGCACAGGGTTCAATTCACCCCTCCACTTT. Amino acid sequence: CASSGSTGFNSPLHF. V and J are TRBV7-6 and TRBJ1-6; the D gene is possibly TRBD1 (6 bases). Germline loops: CDR1 SGHVS, CDR2 FNYEAQ. The V end lost 5 bases, the J end lost 7 bases, and 15 bases lay between the germline ends. The CDR3 runs to 15 residues.

This clonotype has only a few counts. Germline and junction disagree at one end, which may indicate a read error. The chain links TRBV6-5 to TRBJ1-6; the match to TRBD1 covers 7 bases. CDR3 size: 11 residues. CDR1 and CDR2 (germline): MNHEY, SVGAGI. CDR3 in DNA: TGTGCCAGCAGTTACGGGGACAGAACCATCTTT. As protein: CASSYGDRTIF.

The sample holds a few counts of this clonotype. The chain carries TRBV4-2 and TRBJ2-1, with 7 bases identical to TRBD2. The V gene end was trimmed by 6 bases and the J gene end by 5 bases; junction bases not matched to a gene: 4. This CDR3 region has 13 residues. In germline, CDR1 is LGHNA, CDR2 YNFKEQ. This CDR3 is CASRSSGDNEQFF. DNA for the CDR3: TGTGCCAGCAGATCTAGCGGAGACAATGAGCAGTTCTTC.

This clonotype has a count of ten or more. For the CDR3, the DNA is TGTGCCAGCAGCCCCGGGACTTCCTACGAGCAGTACTTC. Encoded protein: CASSPGTSYEQYF. This chain uses TRBV7-2 with TRBJ2-7; TRBD2 might be the D (6 bases). The CDR3 has 13 residues. Trimming removed 5 bases from V and 1 base from J, with 9 bases in between. Germline CDR1 is SGHTA and CDR2 is FQGNSA.

The chain combines TRBV20-1 with TRBJ2-7, with D perhaps assigned TRBD1 or TRBD2 (6 bases each). CDR1 is DFQATT and CDR2 is SNEGSKA in the germline V gene (reference sequence). Trimming took off 1 base at V and 4 bases at J, with 17 bases between the two ends. CDR3 length: 15 amino acids. The CDR3 region is CSARGGRGLGYEQYF. The CDR3 DNA reads as TGCAGTGCTAGAGGAGGTCGGGGGCTAGGATACGAGCAGTACTTC.

This clonotype was detected only a few times. V is TRBV27 and J is TRBJ2-2; tentative D call: TRBD2 (5 bases). V was trimmed by 6 bases and J by 6 bases, leaving 14 bases between them. Germline lookup yields CDR1 MNHEY and CDR2 SMNVEV (reference sequence). The length of the CDR3 is 14 residues. Written as DNA, the CDR3 is TGTGCCAGCAGAGGTGAACTAGTTCCCGGGGAGCTGTTTTTT. This sequence encodes CASRGELVPGELFF.

This clonotype was found a few times. The V and J genes are TRBV6-5 and TRBJ2-1; D uncertain. This CDR3 spans 12 amino acids. Trimming shortened V by 0 bases and J by 9 bases, and 6 bases separated the two germline ends. Germline lookup yields CDR1 MNHEY and CDR2 SVGAGI. CDR3 amino acids: CASSYSGFEQFF. As DNA, the CDR3 is TGTGCCAGCAGTTACTCCGGGTTTGAGCAGTTCTTC.

This clonotype has at least ten counts. The chain is built from TRBV7-8 and TRBJ1-6; D call uncertain. Germline V lookup: CDR1 SGHVS, CDR2 FQNEAQ. The CDR3 is 18 amino acids. V lost 5 bases, J lost 0 bases, and 17 bases lay in between. In DNA form, the CDR3 reads TGTGCCAGCAGCAATCCCATTACCGAGAGCTCCTATAATTCACCCCTCCACTTT. Translated, it gives CASSNPITESSYNSPLHF.

This clonotype was picked up a small number of times. V is TRBV4-3 and J is TRBJ2-3, with 9 bases fitting TRBD2. Germline lookup yields CDR1 LGHNA and CDR2 YSLEER. This CDR3 has 15 amino acids. With V trimmed by 6 bases and J by 1 base, 5 bases remained unmatched. The CDR3 here is CASSAAGGGTDTQYF. The CDR3 DNA reads TGCGCCAGCAGTGCAGCGGGGGGCGGCACAGATACGCAGTATTTT.

J is TRBJ2-1 and V is TRBV5-4; 7 bases align to TRBD1. Germline V CDR1 and CDR2: SGHNT, YYREEE (reference sequence). After removal of 4 bases from V and 5 bases from J, the junction contained 6 bases not matched to a gene. This CDR3 spans 14 amino acids. CDR3 residues: CASSPTTGNNEQFF. CDR3 bases: TGTGCCAGCAGCCCGACGACAGGGAACAATGAGCAGTTCTTC.

This clonotype was recorded a few times. The rearrangement links TRBV28 to TRBJ2-7; D not certain. The V end was cut by 7 bases, the J end by 1 base, with 14 bases between. The CDR3 has 14 amino acids. Germline values: CDR1 MDHEN, CDR2 SYDVKM. The CDR3 protein is CASISRGSSYEQYV. The CDR3 DNA follows: TGTGCCAGCATTAGCCGAGGCAGTTCCTACGAGCAGTACGTC.

This clonotype has only a few counts. This sequence joins TRBV5-1 and TRBJ2-7; TRBD1 matches 10 bases. The germline gives CDR1 SGHRS, CDR2 YFSETQ. The V segment lost 3 bases and the J segment 6 bases; nucleotides outside the gene matches: 9. The CDR3 is 15 amino acids. The CDR3 nucleotides are TGCGCCAGCAGCTCCGCAACCGGGACAGGGGCCGAGCAGTACTTC. It specifies CASSSATGTGAEQYF.

The J gene is TRBJ2-5, the V gene TRBV20-1; 9 positions match TRBD1. Per germline, CDR1 DFQATT and CDR2 SNEGSKA (reference sequence). With V trimmed by 1 base and J by 10 bases, 10 bases remained unmatched. The CDR3 is 14 residues long. Here the CDR3 reads CSARAGQGRWDQYF. The CDR3 nucleotides are TGCAGTGCTAGAGCCGGACAGGGGAGGTGGGACCAGTACTTC.

The rearrangement joins TRBV7-6 to TRBJ2-5; 13 nucleotides align to TRBD2. Germline CDR1 is SGHVS and CDR2 is FNYEAQ. The CDR3 loop spans 15 amino acids. V shed 5 bases and J 4 bases; nucleotides not matched to a gene: 4. Written as DNA, the CDR3 is TGTGCCAGCAGCCCCCGGACTAGCGGGGGAGAGACCCAGTACTTC. It encodes CASSPRTSGGETQYF.